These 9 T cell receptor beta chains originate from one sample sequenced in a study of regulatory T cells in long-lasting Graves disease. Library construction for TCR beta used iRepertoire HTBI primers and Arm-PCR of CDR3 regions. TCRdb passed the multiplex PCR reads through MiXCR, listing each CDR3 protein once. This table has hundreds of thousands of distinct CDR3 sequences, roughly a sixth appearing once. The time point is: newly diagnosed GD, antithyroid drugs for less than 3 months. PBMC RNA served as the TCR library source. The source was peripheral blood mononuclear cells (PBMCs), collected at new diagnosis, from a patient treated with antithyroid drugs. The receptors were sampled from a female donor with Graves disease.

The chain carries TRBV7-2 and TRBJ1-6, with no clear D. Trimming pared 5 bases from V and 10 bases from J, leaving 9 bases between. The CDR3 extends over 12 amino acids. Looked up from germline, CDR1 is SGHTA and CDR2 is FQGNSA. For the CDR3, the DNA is TGTGCCAGCAGCGCCCACACCTCACCCCTCCACTTT. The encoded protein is CASSAHTSPLHF. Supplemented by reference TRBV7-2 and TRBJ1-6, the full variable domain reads GAGVSQSPSNKVTEKGKDVELRCDPISGHTALYWYRQSLGQGLEFLIYFQGNSAPDKSGLPSDRFSAERTGGSVSTLTIQRTQQEDSAVYLCASSAHTSPLHFGNGTRLTVT.

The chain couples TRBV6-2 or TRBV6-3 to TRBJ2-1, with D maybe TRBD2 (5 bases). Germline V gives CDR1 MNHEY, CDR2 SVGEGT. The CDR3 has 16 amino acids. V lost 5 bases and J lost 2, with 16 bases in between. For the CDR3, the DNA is TGTGCCAGCAGTAAACGGGGTGGGCAGACCTACAATGAGCAGTTCTTC. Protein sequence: CASSKRGGQTYNEQFF.

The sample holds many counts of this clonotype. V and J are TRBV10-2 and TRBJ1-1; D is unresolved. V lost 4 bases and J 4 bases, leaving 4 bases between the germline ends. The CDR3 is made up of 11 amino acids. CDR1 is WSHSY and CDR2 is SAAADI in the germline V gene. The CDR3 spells CASSATTEAFF. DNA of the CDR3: TGCGCCAGCAGTGCTACCACTGAAGCTTTCTTT.

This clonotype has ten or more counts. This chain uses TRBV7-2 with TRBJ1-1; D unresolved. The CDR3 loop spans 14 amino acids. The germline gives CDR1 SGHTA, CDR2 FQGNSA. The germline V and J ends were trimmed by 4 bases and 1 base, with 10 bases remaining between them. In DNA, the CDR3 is TGTGCCAGCAGCTCACAATACAGGAACACTGAAGCTTTCTTT. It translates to CASSSQYRNTEAFF.

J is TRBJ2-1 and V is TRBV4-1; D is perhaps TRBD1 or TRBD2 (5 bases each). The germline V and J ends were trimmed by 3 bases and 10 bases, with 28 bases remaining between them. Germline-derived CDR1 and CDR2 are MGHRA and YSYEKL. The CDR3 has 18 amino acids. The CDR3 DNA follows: TGCGCCAGCAGCCAGGGGGTCGGAAGGAGGTCCACCACATCCGAGCAGTTCTTC. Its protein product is CASSQGVGRRSTTSEQFF.

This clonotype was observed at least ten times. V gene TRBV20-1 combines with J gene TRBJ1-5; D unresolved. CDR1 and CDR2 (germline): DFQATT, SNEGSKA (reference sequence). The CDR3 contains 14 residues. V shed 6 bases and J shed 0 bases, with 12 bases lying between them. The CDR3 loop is CSARLVASNQPQHF. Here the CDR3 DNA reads TGCAGTGCCCGTCTGGTGGCTAGCAATCAGCCCCAGCATTTT.

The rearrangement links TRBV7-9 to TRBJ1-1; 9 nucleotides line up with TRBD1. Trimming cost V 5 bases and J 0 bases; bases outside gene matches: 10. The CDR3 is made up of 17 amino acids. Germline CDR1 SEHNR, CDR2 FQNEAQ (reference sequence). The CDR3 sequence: CASSPSGTGYMNTEAFF. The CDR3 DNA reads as TGTGCCAGCAGCCCGAGTGGGACAGGGTACATGAACACTGAAGCTTTCTTT.

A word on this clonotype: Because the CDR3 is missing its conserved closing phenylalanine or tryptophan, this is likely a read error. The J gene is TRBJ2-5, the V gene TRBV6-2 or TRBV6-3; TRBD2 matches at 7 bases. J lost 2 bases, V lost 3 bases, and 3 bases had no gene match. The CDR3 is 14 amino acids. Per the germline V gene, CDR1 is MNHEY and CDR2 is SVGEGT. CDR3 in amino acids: CASSYQGGQETQYL. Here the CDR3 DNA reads TGTGCCAGCAGTTATCAGGGAGGGCAAGAGACCCAGTACCTC.

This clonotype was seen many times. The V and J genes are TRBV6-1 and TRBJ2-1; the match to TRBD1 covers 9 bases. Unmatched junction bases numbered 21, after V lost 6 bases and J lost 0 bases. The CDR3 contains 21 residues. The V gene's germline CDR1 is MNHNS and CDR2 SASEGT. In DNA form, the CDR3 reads TGTGCCAGCAGCTCAGGCCCCGGGACAGGGCTAATATATAGCTCCTACAATGAGCAGTTCTTC. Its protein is CASSSGPGTGLIYSSYNEQFF.